The 5 T cell receptor beta chains presented below share a single source sample, sequenced in a study of blood T cell repertoires in COVID-19. Clones were read by immunoSEQ multiplex PCR, and TCRdb kept only the in-frame ones, dropping some. The sample shows just over 650,000 clones, about 90% of them seen only once. Sequencing used peripheral blood. The source is a woman between 18 and 30 years old with acute or convalescent COVID-19.

J is TRBJ1-1 and V is TRBV7-9; D unclear. CDR1 and CDR2 from the germline V gene are SEHNR and FQNEAQ (reference sequence). CDR3 length: 15 residues. V shed 2 bases and J shed 0 bases, with 10 bases lying between them. This chain's CDR3 is CASSLSALLNTEAFF. The CDR3 nucleotides read TGTGCCAGCAGCTTAAGTGCTCTACTGAACACTGAAGCTTTCTTT.

This rearrangement joins TRBV7-2 to TRBJ2-3; the match to TRBD1 covers 10 bases. The CDR3 consists of 17 residues. J gave up 3 bases and V 2 bases, and 8 bases lay outside the gene matches. Germline CDR1 SGHTA, CDR2 FQGNSA. CDR3 coding DNA: TGTGCCAGCAGCTTACCGGGACAGGGGATACGAACAGATACGCAGTATTTT. It specifies CASSLPGQGIRTDTQYF. The full variable domain, rest sourced from reference TRBV7-2 and TRBJ2-3, is GAGVSQSPSNKVTEKGKDVELRCDPISGHTALYWYRQSLGQGLEFLIYFQGNSAPDKSGLPSDRFSAERTGGSVSTLTIQRTQQEDSAVYLCASSLPGQGIRTDTQYFGPGTRLTVL.

V and J are TRBV5-1 and TRBJ1-4; the D gene is possibly TRBD1 (5 bases). Germline V CDR1 and CDR2: SGHRS, YFSETQ. The CDR3 length is 16 residues. Trimming left V 0 bases short and J 0 bases short, with 9 bases between. As DNA, the CDR3 is TGCGCCAGCAGCTTGGAGGGACTTTCAACTAATGAAAAACTGTTTTTT. This codes for CASSLEGLSTNEKLFF.

The chain recombines TRBV11-2 with TRBJ1-2; D might be TRBD1 (5 bases). From germline, CDR1 is SGHAT and CDR2 FQNNGV. The CDR3 runs to 13 residues. V lost 0 bases and J 6 bases, leaving 8 bases between the germline ends. The CDR3 is CASSLEGRHGYTF. CDR3 DNA sequence: TGTGCCAGCAGCTTAGAGGGGCGGCATGGCTACACCTTC.

The chain recombines TRBV10-1 with TRBJ2-7; 9 bases are a match to TRBD1. V was pared by 8 bases and J by 5 bases, with 10 bases of the junction left unmatched. The CDR3 has 14 amino acids. Germline V lookup: CDR1 WNHNN, CDR2 SYGVQD (reference sequence). The CDR3 nucleotides read TGCGCCAGCCAACTTCGGACAGGGGACAACGAGCAGTACTTC. It encodes CASQLRTGDNEQYF.